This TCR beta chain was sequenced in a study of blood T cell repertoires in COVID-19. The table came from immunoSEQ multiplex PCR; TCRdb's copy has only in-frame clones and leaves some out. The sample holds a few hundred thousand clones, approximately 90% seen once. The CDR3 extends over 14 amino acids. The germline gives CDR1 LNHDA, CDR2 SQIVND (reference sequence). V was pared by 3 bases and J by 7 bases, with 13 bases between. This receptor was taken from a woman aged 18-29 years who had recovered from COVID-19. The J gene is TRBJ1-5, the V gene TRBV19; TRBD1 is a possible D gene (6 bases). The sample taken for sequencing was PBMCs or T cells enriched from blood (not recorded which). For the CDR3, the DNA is TGTGCCAGTAGTATGGCCAGGGGAGGGCAGCCCCAGCATTTT. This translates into CASSMARGGQPQHF.